The 30 T cell receptor beta chains listed next were all sequenced from one sample in a study of shared clonotypes between healthy human individuals (TCRdb year 2020). CD8 naive samples consisted of CD45RO-negative cells that were positively selected for CCR7, yielding a CD45RA+CCR7+ population without TemRA cells. Library construction relied on the immunoSEQ multiplex PCR assay. The clones in this table, taken by TCRdb from immuneACCESS, are in-frame only. Not every clone is retained; where verified, under half of the shortfall comes from an unresolved V gene, and the cause of the rest is unknown. The sample table shows roughly 890,000 clones, and nearly 95% are seen once. The ten largest account for about 25% of the sample. Sequencing was carried out using naive CD8+ T cells sorted from blood. In the paper's terms, the cell subset or site label means: CD45RA+CCR7+. The receptors derive from a man aged 25 to 45 in good health.

The V gene is TRBV6-5, the J gene TRBJ2-7; 8 bases are a match to TRBD1. This CDR3 region has 15 residues. The junction had 5 bases not matched to a gene; V was cut back by 2 bases and J by 2 bases. From germline, CDR1 is MNHEY and CDR2 SVGAGI. CDR3 nucleotides: TGTGCCAGCAGTTACGGCAGGACAGGGACCTACGAGCAGTACTTC. Amino acids: CASSYGRTGTYEQYF.

The V and J genes are TRBV7-9 and TRBJ2-7, with 7 bases that match TRBD1. The CDR3 runs to 16 residues. Germline-derived CDR1 and CDR2 are SEHNR and FQNEAQ (reference sequence). V shed 4 bases, J shed 1 base, and the junction held 10 bases outside the gene matches. CDR3 nucleotide sequence: TGTGCCAGCAGCTCGACGGGACAGTTCTTTTCCTACGAGCAGTACTTC. This codes for CASSSTGQFFSYEQYF.

A note on this clone: Other DNA variants within this sample encode the same CDR3. This sequence joins TRBV27 and TRBJ2-1; 11 nucleotides align to TRBD2. The ends lost 4 bases at V and 6 bases at J; junction bases unmatched: 2. The germline gives CDR1 MNHEY, CDR2 SMNVEV (reference sequence). The CDR3 loop spans 14 amino acids. The CDR3, as DNA: TGTGCCAGCAGTTCTGGACTAGCGGGCAATGAGCAGTTCTTC. Its translation is CASSSGLAGNEQFF.

The chain recombines TRBV28 with TRBJ2-7; tentative D call: TRBD2 (5 bases). CDR3 length: 16 residues. Germline V gene sequence: CDR1 MDHEN, CDR2 SYDVKM. Trimming took 6 bases from V and 6 from J, leaving 24 bases between them. In nucleotides, the CDR3 is TGTGCCAGCAGCTCTCTCCGCCACGGGCGGGTGATCGAGCAGTACTTC. Translating it yields CASSSLRHGRVIEQYF.

The V call is TRBV5-8, the J call TRBJ2-7, with D perhaps matching TRBD1 (5 bases). This CDR3 comprises 13 residues. Trimming removed 0 bases from V and 5 bases from J, with 9 bases in between. Germline CDR1 reads SGHTS; CDR2 reads YDEGEE. The CDR3 coding sequence is TGTGCCAGCAGCTTGGCCTCAGGGAACGAGCAGTACTTC. Amino acid sequence: CASSLASGNEQYF. Full variable domain (remainder filled in from reference TRBV5-8 and TRBJ2-7): EAGVTQSPTHLIKTRGQQATLRCSPISGHTSVYWYQQALGLGLQFLLWYDEGEERNRGNFPPRFSGRQFPNYSSELNVNALELEDSALYLCASSLASGNEQYFGPGTRLTVT.

A remark on this clone: In the same sample, other DNA sequences code for this CDR3. The chain recombines TRBV29-1 with TRBJ2-6; D is undetermined. CDR1 is SQVTM and CDR2 is ANQGSEA in the germline V gene. The CDR3 is 14 amino acids. Trimming shortened V by 2 bases and J by 3 bases, and 8 bases separated the two germline ends. CDR3 in amino acids: CSVESGSGANVLTF. The DNA of the CDR3 is TGCAGCGTTGAATCGGGTAGTGGGGCCAACGTCCTGACTTTC.

The chain joins TRBV14 to TRBJ2-5; TRBD2 agrees at 10 bases. The CDR3 length is 19 residues. Germline CDR1 is SGHDN and CDR2 is FVKESK. Trimming removed 4 bases from V and 2 bases from J; junction bases left unmatched: 16. CDR3 nucleotide sequence: TGTGCCAGCAGCCCGGGGGGTGCCAGCGGGAGGGCGGATCAAGAGACCCAGTACTTC. Amino acid sequence: CASSPGGASGRADQETQYF.

The chain employs TRBV7-9 and TRBJ2-3; D remains ambiguous. V was shortened by 0 bases and J by 1 base, with 11 bases between the two germline ends. Looked up from germline, CDR1 is SEHNR and CDR2 is FQNEAQ (reference sequence). The CDR3 extends over 16 amino acids. This CDR3 reads CASSLADIGRTDTQYF. CDR3 coding DNA: TGTGCCAGCAGCTTAGCAGACATCGGCCGCACAGATACGCAGTATTTT.

This rearrangement joins TRBV4-1 to TRBJ2-1; D possibly corresponds to TRBD1 (5 bases). This CDR3 has 15 residues. Trimming took off 6 bases at V and 0 bases at J, with 12 bases between the two ends. Germline V gives CDR1 MGHRA, CDR2 YSYEKL. Here the CDR3 DNA reads TGCGCCAGCAGACCGGACATAAGCTCCTACAATGAGCAGTTCTTC. Its protein is CASRPDISSYNEQFF.

This clone was seen only once. Other DNA sequences within the sample encode an identical CDR3. This chain joins TRBV7-8 and TRBJ1-5, with D unresolved. The CDR3 length is 14 residues. Germline assignment: CDR1 SGHVS and CDR2 FQNEAQ. V lost 2 bases to trimming and J lost 3 bases, with 8 bases between them. CDR3 bases: TGTGCCAGCAGCTTAACGGGCATCAATCAGCCCCAGCATTTT. This encodes CASSLTGINQPQHF.

The rearrangement links TRBV27 to TRBJ2-3; 10 positions match TRBD1. Germline V gene sequence: CDR1 MNHEY, CDR2 SMNVEV (reference sequence). V lost 3 bases to trimming and J lost 3 bases; unmatched junction nucleotides: 12. The CDR3 spans 18 residues. In nucleotides, the CDR3 is TGTGCCAGCAGTTTCCAATCATGGGACAGGGGCGGTACAGATACGCAGTATTTT. It is translated as CASSFQSWDRGGTDTQYF.

The chain uses TRBV7-9 and TRBJ2-5, with 11 bases aligning to TRBD2. Looked up from germline, CDR1 is SEHNR and CDR2 is FQNEAQ (reference sequence). The CDR3 covers 16 residues. Losses at the gene ends were 2 bases for V and 5 bases for J; bases not matched to a gene: 7. As DNA, the CDR3 is TGTGCCAGCAGCTTACTGACTAGCGGGAACAGGGAGACCCAGTACTTC. It is translated as CASSLLTSGNRETQYF.

The V call is TRBV4-1, the J call TRBJ1-5; possibly TRBD1 for D (6 bases). This CDR3 comprises 17 residues. Germline CDR1 MGHRA, CDR2 YSYEKL. The ends were cut back, 1 base at V and 2 bases at J, with 15 bases in the middle. The CDR3 reads CASSQAPRGSRNQPQHF. In DNA, the CDR3 is TGCGCCAGCAGCCAAGCCCCGAGGGGGTCGCGCAATCAGCCCCAGCATTTT.

V usage is TRBV7-6 and J usage is TRBJ2-7, with TRBD1 matching 8 bases. Germline V gene data show CDR1 as SGHVS and CDR2 as FNYEAQ. Trimming cost V 5 bases and J 5 bases; bases outside gene matches: 8. This CDR3 spans 14 amino acids. CDR3: CASSHIAGGDEQYF. CDR3 bases: TGTGCCAGCAGCCACATAGCAGGGGGCGACGAGCAGTACTTC.

The rearrangement uses TRBV6-1 and TRBJ2-3; D uncertain. CDR1 is MNHNS, CDR2 SASEGT, per germline. With 5 bases removed from V and 0 bases from J, the gap between germline ends came to 12 bases. The CDR3 is made up of 15 amino acids. The CDR3 reads CASSKAESSTDTQYF. DNA for the CDR3: TGTGCCAGCAGTAAGGCGGAATCTAGCACAGATACGCAGTATTTT.

This clone was detected only once. CDR3 coding DNA: TGCGCCAGCAGTCAATCGGACAGCGAAAGCTCCTACGAGCAGTACTTC. Its protein product is CASSQSDSESSYEQYF. This rearrangement joins TRBV23-1 to TRBJ2-7; tentatively, D is TRBD1 (6 bases). TRBV23-1 is annotated as an ORF whose role is uncertain. The CDR3 is 16 residues long. V lost 0 bases and J lost 0, with 12 bases in between.

This clone was picked up one time. V and J are TRBV5-1 and TRBJ2-7, with D uncertain. The CDR3 extends over 14 amino acids. Germline values: CDR1 SGHRS, CDR2 YFSETQ. V lost 0 bases and J 2 bases, leaving 9 bases between the germline ends. In DNA, the CDR3 is TGCGCCAGCAGCTTGGACCCAACTCCCTACGAGCAGTACTTC. It specifies CASSLDPTPYEQYF.

This chain connects TRBV29-1 to TRBJ2-5; 7 bases agree with TRBD1. Germline CDR1 and CDR2: SQVTM and ANQGSEA. J was trimmed by 0 bases and V by 0 bases; bases with no gene match: 7. The CDR3 has 16 residues. CDR3 nucleotides: TGCAGCGTTGAAGATCTACGGGACAGAAACCAAGAGACCCAGTACTTC. Translating gives CSVEDLRDRNQETQYF.

J is TRBJ2-3 and V is TRBV19, with TRBD2 matching over 7 bases. The V segment lost 4 bases and the J segment 2 bases; nucleotides outside the gene matches: 6. This CDR3 has 15 amino acids. CDR1 and CDR2 (germline): LNHDA, SQIVND (reference sequence). CDR3 in amino acids: CASSKLAGYTDTQYF. CDR3 bases: TGTGCCAGTAGTAAATTAGCGGGTTACACAGATACGCAGTATTTT.

V and J are TRBV27 and TRBJ2-7, with D perhaps TRBD1 or TRBD2 (5 bases each). Germline V gives CDR1 MNHEY, CDR2 SMNVEV (reference sequence). CDR3 length equals 14 residues. Trimming removed 4 bases at V and 4 bases at J, with 14 bases between. CDR3 in DNA: TGTGCCAGCAGTTCCCGGGACGGAGGATACGAGCAGTACTTC. The encoded protein is CASSSRDGGYEQYF.

This sequence joins TRBV5-1 and TRBJ1-1; D is uncertain. This CDR3 region has 13 residues. V lost 3 bases, J lost 1 base, and 7 bases lay in between. Germline values: CDR1 SGHRS, CDR2 YFSETQ. CDR3 nucleotides: TGCGCCAGCAGCTCCATGGGGAACACTGAAGCTTTCTTT. Amino acid sequence: CASSSMGNTEAFF.

The gene calls are TRBV5-1 and TRBJ1-2, with 10 bases matching TRBD1. V lost 2 bases and J lost 4; bases outside the gene matches: 8. Germline V gene data show CDR1 as SGHRS and CDR2 as YFSETQ. The CDR3 runs 16 residues. The CDR3 nucleotides are TGCGCCAGCAGCTTACTCATCGGGGACAGGGGCTATGGCTACACCTTC. Translation: CASSLLIGDRGYGYTF.

This clone appeared once. This chain joins TRBV13 and TRBJ2-7; D may be TRBD1 (5 bases). The V gene lost 2 bases and the J gene lost 4 bases, with 9 bases spanning the gap. CDR3 length: 13 residues. CDR1 is PRHDT, CDR2 FYEKMQ, per germline (reference sequence). In nucleotides, the CDR3 is TGTGCCAGCAGCTTACAGGGTTTTTACGAGCAGTACTTC. Encoded protein: CASSLQGFYEQYF.

The chain uses TRBV2 and TRBJ2-7, with TRBD1 as a possible D gene (6 bases). Deletions cut 7 bases from V and 2 bases from J, with 12 bases between. The V gene's germline CDR1 is SNHLY and CDR2 FYNNEI. This CDR3 spans 13 amino acids. The CDR3 DNA sequence: TGTGCCAGCAAGGGGACACTAACCTACGAGCAGTACTTC. The encoded protein is CASKGTLTYEQYF.

V is TRBV11-2 and J is TRBJ2-1; 9 bases match TRBD2. The junction had 9 bases not matched to a gene; V was cut back by 3 bases and J by 3 bases. This CDR3 has 17 amino acids. Looked up from germline, CDR1 is SGHAT and CDR2 is FQNNGV. CDR3 in amino acids: CASSFRYTSGYYNEQFF. The CDR3 bases are TGTGCCAGCAGCTTCCGTTATACTAGCGGGTACTACAATGAGCAGTTCTTC.

The V call is TRBV27, the J call TRBJ2-7; the match to TRBD1 covers 12 bases. CDR1 is MNHEY and CDR2 is SMNVEV in the germline V gene (reference sequence). The V gene end was trimmed by 4 bases and the J gene end by 4 bases; junction bases not matched to a gene: 5. CDR3 length equals 15 residues. Written as DNA, the CDR3 is TGTGCCAGCAGTTCCCGGGACAGGGGGCTATACGAGCAGTACTTC. Residues: CASSSRDRGLYEQYF.

This chain links TRBV2 with TRBJ2-3; 10 bases match TRBD2. Germline lookup yields CDR1 SNHLY and CDR2 FYNNEI. With 3 bases clipped from V and 3 bases from J, the junction kept 9 bases outside the gene matches. The CDR3 sequence is 17 residues long. The CDR3 is CASSEPSGSESTDTQYF. For the CDR3, the DNA is TGTGCCAGCAGTGAGCCTAGCGGGAGTGAAAGTACAGATACGCAGTATTTT.

The rearrangement joins TRBV27 to TRBJ2-1; D unresolved. The V end lost 6 bases, the J end lost 10 bases, and 19 bases lay between the germline ends. Germline CDR1 reads MNHEY; CDR2 reads SMNVEV (reference sequence). The CDR3 has 14 amino acids. CDR3: CASRTSIPKGEQFF. CDR3 sequence (DNA): TGTGCCAGCAGGACCTCTATCCCCAAGGGAGAGCAGTTCTTC.

V and J are TRBV14 and TRBJ2-7; TRBD1 matches 8 bases. V dropped 6 bases and J dropped 2; count of bases not matched to a gene: 9. The germline CDR1 and CDR2 sequences are SGHDN and FVKESK. The CDR3 runs to 15 residues. CDR3 sequence: CASSPGQESTYEQYF. The CDR3 DNA reads TGTGCCAGCAGTCCGGGACAGGAGAGTACCTACGAGCAGTACTTC.

The chain links TRBV6-1 to TRBJ2-1, with 10 bases that match TRBD1. The CDR3 extends over 16 amino acids. Germline lookup yields CDR1 MNHNS and CDR2 SASEGT. J gave up 4 bases and V 1 base, and 4 bases lay outside the gene matches. For the CDR3, the DNA is TGTGCCAGCAGTGAAGACGGGACAGGGGCGTACAATGAGCAGTTCTTC. This encodes CASSEDGTGAYNEQFF.